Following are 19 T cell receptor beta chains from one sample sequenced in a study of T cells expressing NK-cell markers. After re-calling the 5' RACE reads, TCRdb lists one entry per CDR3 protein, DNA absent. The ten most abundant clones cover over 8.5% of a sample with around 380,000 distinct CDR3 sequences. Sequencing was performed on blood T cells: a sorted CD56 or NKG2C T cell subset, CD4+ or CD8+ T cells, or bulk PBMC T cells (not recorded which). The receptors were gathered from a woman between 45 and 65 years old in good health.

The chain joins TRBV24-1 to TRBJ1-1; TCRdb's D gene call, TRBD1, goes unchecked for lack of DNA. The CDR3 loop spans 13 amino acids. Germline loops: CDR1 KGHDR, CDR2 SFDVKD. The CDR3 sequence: CATSETGNTEAFF.

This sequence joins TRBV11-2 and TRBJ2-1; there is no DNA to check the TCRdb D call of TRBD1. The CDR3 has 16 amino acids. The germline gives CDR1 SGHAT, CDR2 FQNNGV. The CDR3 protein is CASSPRQGVFYNEQFF.

CDR3 region: CSATSGTSGIYEQYF. The rearrangement uses TRBV20-1 and TRBJ2-7; TCRdb proposes TRBD2, but this gene call is untestable without DNA. The CDR3 is made up of 15 amino acids. Germline V gives CDR1 DFQATT, CDR2 SNEGSKA (reference sequence).

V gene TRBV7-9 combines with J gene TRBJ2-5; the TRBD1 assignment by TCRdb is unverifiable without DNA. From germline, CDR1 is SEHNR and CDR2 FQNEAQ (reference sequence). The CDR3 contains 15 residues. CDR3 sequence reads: CASSLFRDRQETQYF.

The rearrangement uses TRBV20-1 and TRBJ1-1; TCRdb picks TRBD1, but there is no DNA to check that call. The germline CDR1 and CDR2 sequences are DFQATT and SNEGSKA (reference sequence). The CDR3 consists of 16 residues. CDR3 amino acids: CSARDAKGVGNTEAFF.

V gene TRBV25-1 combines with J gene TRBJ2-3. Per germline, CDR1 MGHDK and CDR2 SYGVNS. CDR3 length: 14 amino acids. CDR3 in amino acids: CASRRGDRPDTQYF.

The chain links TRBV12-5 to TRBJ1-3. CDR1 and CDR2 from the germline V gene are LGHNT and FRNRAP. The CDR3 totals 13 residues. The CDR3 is CASGALTGNTIYF.

The CDR3 region is CASSLDGGAEGYTF. This chain links TRBV7-2 with TRBJ1-2; TCRdb selects TRBD1, and the lack of DNA leaves this call unchecked. Germline V gene lookup returns CDR1 SGHTA and CDR2 FQGNSA. The CDR3 has 14 residues.

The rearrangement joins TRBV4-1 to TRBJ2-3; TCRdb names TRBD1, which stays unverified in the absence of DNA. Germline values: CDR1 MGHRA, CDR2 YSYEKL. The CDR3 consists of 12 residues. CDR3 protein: CASSQQGVTQYF.

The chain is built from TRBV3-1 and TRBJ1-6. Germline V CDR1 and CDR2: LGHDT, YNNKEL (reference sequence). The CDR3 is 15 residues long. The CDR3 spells CASSPLDGQNSPLHF.

The CDR3 reads CASSAWGDTIYF. The chain carries TRBV6-5 and TRBJ1-3; TCRdb calls TRBD1, which cannot be checked without DNA. The CDR3 is 12 amino acids. CDR1 is MNHEY and CDR2 is SVGAGI in the germline V gene.

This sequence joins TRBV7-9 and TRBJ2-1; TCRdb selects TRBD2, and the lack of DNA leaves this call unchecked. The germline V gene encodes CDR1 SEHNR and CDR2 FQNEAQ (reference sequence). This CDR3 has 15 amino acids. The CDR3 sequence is CASSMTSGRAIEQFF.

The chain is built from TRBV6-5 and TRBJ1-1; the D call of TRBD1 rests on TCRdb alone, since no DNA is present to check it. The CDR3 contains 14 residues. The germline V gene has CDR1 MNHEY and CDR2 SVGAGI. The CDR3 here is CASSYLRGQTEAFF.

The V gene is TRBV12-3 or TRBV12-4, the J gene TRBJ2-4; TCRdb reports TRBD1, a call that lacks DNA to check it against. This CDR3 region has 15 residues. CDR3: CASIWDGNPGNIQYF.

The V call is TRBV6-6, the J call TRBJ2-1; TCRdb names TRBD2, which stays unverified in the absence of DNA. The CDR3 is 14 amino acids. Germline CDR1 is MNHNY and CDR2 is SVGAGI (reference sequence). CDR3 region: CASSFGGVYNEQFF.

The CDR3 sequence is CSAVSGSGADTQYF. The chain has TRBV29-1 and TRBJ2-3; TCRdb outputs TRBD2, but without DNA this stays unchecked. CDR1 is SQVTM and CDR2 is ANQGSEA in the germline V gene. This CDR3 has 14 amino acids.

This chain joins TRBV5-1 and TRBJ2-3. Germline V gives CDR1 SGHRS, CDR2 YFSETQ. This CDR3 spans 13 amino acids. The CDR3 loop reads CASSLVVRDPQYF.

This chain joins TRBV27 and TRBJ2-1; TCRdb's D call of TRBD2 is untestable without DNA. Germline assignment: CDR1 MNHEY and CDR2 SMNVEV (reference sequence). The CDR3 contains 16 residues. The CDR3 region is CASSLWDIAGHNEQFF.

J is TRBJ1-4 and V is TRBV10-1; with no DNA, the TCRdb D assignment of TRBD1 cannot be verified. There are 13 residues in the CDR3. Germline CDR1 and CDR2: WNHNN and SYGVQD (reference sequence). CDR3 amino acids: CASSENPGEKLFF.